Each of the 12 T cell receptor beta chains below was sequenced from the same sample in a study of graft-versus-host responses after intestinal transplantation. These receptors' antigens are unknown. Method: immunoSEQ multiplex PCR; TCRdb's copy keeps in-frame clones and lacks some. The profile shows 70,000 to 95,000 clones, roughly 90% of them singletons. The specimen was unstimulated CD4+ T cells sorted from spleen or lymph node cells, collected before intestinal transplant. The receptors were sampled from a human donor who received an intestinal transplant.

The rearrangement uses TRBV7-3 and TRBJ2-7, with D perhaps TRBD1 (8 bases). Germline lookup yields CDR1 SGHTA and CDR2 FQGTGA. The CDR3 is 17 residues long. The V end lost 0 bases, the J end lost 3 bases, and 18 bases lay between the germline ends. CDR3 residues: CASSLTGGAGGSYEQYF. Here the CDR3 DNA reads TGTGCCAGCAGCTTAACGGGGGGGGCAGGGGGCAGCTACGAGCAGTACTTC.

This clone has a handful of counts. The chain carries TRBV10-2 and TRBJ1-5; TRBD1 matches 7 bases. The CDR3 covers 13 residues. The germline V gene encodes CDR1 WSHSY and CDR2 SAAADI. V trimming: 8 bases; J trimming: 3 bases; junction bases outside the gene matches: 4. CDR3: CASAGQTNQPQHF. DNA of the CDR3: TGCGCCAGCGCGGGACAGACCAATCAGCCCCAGCATTTT.

This chain joins TRBV6-5 and TRBJ2-4, with D possibly being TRBD2 (7 bases). Trimming cost V 0 bases and J 8 bases, with 14 bases left between them. This CDR3 contains 15 residues. CDR1 is MNHEY, CDR2 SVGAGI, per germline. CDR3 sequence reads: CASSYSRGGVHIQYF. CDR3 coding DNA: TGTGCCAGCAGTTACTCGAGGGGGGGCGTGCACATTCAGTACTTC.

The chain couples TRBV5-8 to TRBJ2-6; TRBD2 might be the D (7 bases). There are 15 residues in the CDR3. V lost 4 bases and J lost 2, with 10 bases in between. In germline, CDR1 is SGHTS, CDR2 YDEGEE. This CDR3 is CASSLGGAGANVLTF. CDR3 nucleotide sequence: TGTGCCAGCAGCCTAGGGGGGGCTGGGGCCAACGTCCTGACTTTC.

The chain combines TRBV6-4 with TRBJ1-4; the D is unclear. CDR1 and CDR2 (germline): MRHNA, SNTAGT. V dropped 6 bases and J dropped 8 bases, with 19 bases sitting between them. This CDR3 is 15 amino acids long. The CDR3 is CASRTLDPLGEKLFF. The CDR3 region has the DNA TGTGCCAGCAGAACACTCGACCCTCTCGGGGAAAAACTGTTTTTT.

The V call is TRBV5-6, the J call TRBJ2-1; 8 bases are a match to TRBD2. CDR1 is SGHDT and CDR2 is YYEEEE in the germline V gene. This CDR3 is built from 11 residues. Germline trimming cut 4 bases from V and 15 bases from J; bases unmatched to any gene: 6. In nucleotides, the CDR3 is TGTGCCAGCAGCCTCGGGACTAGTTGGTTCTTC. This encodes CASSLGTSWFF. Full variable domain (missing parts from reference TRBV5-6 and TRBJ2-1): DAGVTQSPTHLIKTRGQQVTLRCSPKSGHDTVSWYQQALGQGPQFIFQYYEEEERQRGNFPDRFSGHQFPNYSSELNVNALLLGDSALYLCASSLGTSWFFGPGTRLTVL.

This clone has just one count. The chain employs TRBV5-1 and TRBJ2-7; 12 positions agree with TRBD2. CDR3 length: 14 amino acids. V dropped 3 bases and J dropped 3; count of bases not matched to a gene: 1. The germline V gene encodes CDR1 SGHRS and CDR2 YFSETQ. The CDR3 loop is CASSWTSGVYEQYF. The CDR3 nucleotides are TGCGCCAGCAGCTGGACTAGCGGGGTCTACGAGCAGTACTTC.

The CDR3 sequence is CASSLTTGNTEAFF. The CDR3, as DNA: TGTGCCAGCAGCTTAACCACAGGGAACACTGAAGCTTTCTTT. The chain couples TRBV7-9 to TRBJ1-1; a weak D match, TRBD1 (5 bases). The length of the CDR3 is 14 residues. Germline V gene sequence: CDR1 SEHNR, CDR2 FQNEAQ (reference sequence). Trimming cost V 2 bases and J 1 base, with 8 bases left between them.

The chain couples TRBV4-2 to TRBJ1-1; perhaps TRBD1 as D (6 bases). Germline lookup yields CDR1 LGHNA and CDR2 YNFKEQ. The CDR3 loop spans 14 amino acids. V gave up 0 bases and J gave up 7 bases, with 12 bases separating them. The CDR3 is CASSQEIPDSEAFF. CDR3 nucleotide sequence: TGTGCCAGCAGCCAAGAAATCCCGGACAGTGAAGCTTTCTTT.

The chain has TRBV2 and TRBJ1-1, with D tentatively TRBD1 (5 bases). There are 11 residues in the CDR3. CDR1 and CDR2 from the germline V gene are SNHLY and FYNNEI. V lost 8 bases and J lost 3, with 7 bases in between. The CDR3 here is CASGAHTEAFF. The CDR3 DNA reads TGTGCCAGCGGGGCGCACACTGAAGCTTTCTTT.

This chain connects TRBV29-1 to TRBJ2-1; D uncertain. The germline V and J ends were trimmed by 4 bases and 0 bases, with 10 bases remaining between them. Germline V CDR1 and CDR2: SQVTM, ANQGSEA. The CDR3 runs to 14 residues. CDR3 amino acids: CSVVVIGSYNEQFF. The CDR3 DNA follows: TGCAGCGTTGTTGTGATCGGCTCCTACAATGAGCAGTTCTTC.

The rearrangement uses TRBV9 and TRBJ1-5, with TRBD1 matching over 10 bases. With 4 bases clipped from V and 4 bases from J, the junction kept 5 bases outside the gene matches. The V gene's germline CDR1 is SGDLS and CDR2 YYNGEE. This CDR3 contains 15 residues. CDR3 bases: TGTGCCAGCAGCCCCGGGACAGGGGCTAATCAGCCCCAGCATTTT. It yields the protein CASSPGTGANQPQHF.